This passage covers 12 T cell receptor beta chains from one sample sequenced in a study of CD8+ T cells in alopecia areata. Sequencing used cDNA as its template, made by extracting RNA and reverse transcribing it. The repertoire was sequenced with immunoSEQ multiplex PCR; TCRdb's copy has only in-frame clones and lacks some. Of 150,000 or so clones listed, roughly two thirds are singletons. Regarding treatment: oral pan-JAK inhibitor, 5-10 mg twice daily. Sample: CD4+ T cells sorted from blood, taken at week 4, from a patient treated with tofacitinib. The source is a human donor with alopecia areata.

This clone was seen more than once but under ten times. The rearrangement links TRBV25-1 to TRBJ1-2; 7 nucleotides line up with TRBD1. The V and J ends lost 4 bases and 2 bases, in that order; junction bases with no gene match: 4. The CDR3 is 14 amino acids. Germline CDR1 MGHDK, CDR2 SYGVNS. CDR3 nucleotide sequence: TGTGCCAGCAGTGCTGACAGGGTAAACTATGGCTACACCTTC. Translated, it gives CASSADRVNYGYTF.

This clone was detected only a few times. The chain combines TRBV4-2 with TRBJ2-1; D possibly matches TRBD1 or TRBD2 (5 bases each). The CDR3 contains 15 residues. Germline CDR1 and CDR2: LGHNA and YNFKEQ. The V and J ends lost 1 base and 9 bases respectively, with 16 bases between them. CDR3 loop: CASSQVEGTRPEQFF. CDR3 DNA: TGTGCCAGCAGCCAAGTTGAAGGGACGAGGCCTGAGCAGTTCTTC.

A remark on this clone: Within the sample, other DNA sequences also encode this same CDR3. The chain carries TRBV30 and TRBJ1-5; D is undetermined. Trimming took off 1 base at V and 0 bases at J, with 4 bases between the two ends. The germline CDR1 and CDR2 sequences are GTSNPN and SVGIG (reference sequence). The CDR3 has 13 residues. The CDR3 loop reads CAWSANSNQPQHF. In nucleotides, the CDR3 is TGTGCCTGGAGTGCCAATAGCAATCAGCCCCAGCATTTT.

This clone occurred once. The J gene is TRBJ1-1, the V gene TRBV6-5, with 8 positions matching TRBD1. From germline, CDR1 is MNHEY and CDR2 SVGAGI. After removal of 5 bases from V and 2 bases from J, the junction contained 7 bases not matched to a gene. The CDR3 contains 15 residues. The CDR3 coding sequence is TGTGCCAGCAGTCCCGGACAGGGAAAAAACACTGAAGCTTTCTTT. It codes for CASSPGQGKNTEAFF.

This clone was seen a handful of times. The V gene is TRBV2, the J gene TRBJ2-3; no clear D. Germline assignment: CDR1 SNHLY and CDR2 FYNNEI. Trimming pared 5 bases from V and 6 bases from J, leaving 9 bases between. CDR3 length: 12 residues. CDR3 amino acids: CASSPMSDTQYF. CDR3 coding DNA: TGTGCCAGCAGTCCCATGTCGGATACGCAGTATTTT.

The chain is built from TRBV29-1 and TRBJ1-3; no reliable D call. V was pared by 5 bases and J by 0 bases, with 8 bases between. Germline V gene sequence: CDR1 SQVTM, CDR2 ANQGSEA. CDR3 size: 13 residues. For the CDR3, the DNA is TGCAGCGTTCAACAGAGCTCTGGAAACACCATATATTTT. It yields the protein CSVQQSSGNTIYF.

This sequence joins TRBV23-1 and TRBJ2-7; 12 bases fit TRBD2. TRBV23-1 is an open reading frame whose function is uncertain. J lost 3 bases, V lost 6 bases, and 6 bases had no gene match. The CDR3 is made up of 15 amino acids. CDR3 bases: TGCGCCAGCAGCGTCCTAGCGGGGGGGCACTACGAGCAGTACTTC. Protein: CASSVLAGGHYEQYF.

V and J are TRBV30 and TRBJ2-1, with 9 bases aligning to TRBD2. Germline assignment: CDR1 GTSNPN and CDR2 SVGIG (reference sequence). The CDR3 has 15 amino acids. The V segment lost 3 bases and the J segment 8 bases; nucleotides outside the gene matches: 11. As DNA, the CDR3 is TGTGCCTGGAGAGTACTAGCGGGCCCGTCCGATGAGCAGTTCTTC. Translating gives CAWRVLAGPSDEQFF.

The rearrangement links TRBV5-6 to TRBJ2-5, with D possibly TRBD1 on 5 matching bases. The V and J ends lost 4 bases and 4 bases respectively, with 14 bases between them. The length of the CDR3 is 14 residues. Germline lookup yields CDR1 SGHDT and CDR2 YYEEEE. The CDR3 protein is CASSTGQIVETQYF. The CDR3 bases are TGTGCCAGCAGCACCGGACAAATAGTAGAGACCCAGTACTTC.

This rearrangement joins TRBV5-1 to TRBJ2-2, with TRBD1 identical over 7 bases. The CDR3 is 17 amino acids. The J segment lost 0 bases and the V segment lost 0 bases, leaving 5 bases of the junction unmatched. The V gene's germline CDR1 is SGHRS and CDR2 YFSETQ. The CDR3 is CASSLGAGQANTGELFF. The CDR3 DNA sequence: TGCGCCAGCAGCTTGGGGGCCGGACAGGCGAACACCGGGGAGCTGTTTTTT.

This chain connects TRBV29-1 to TRBJ2-1, with TRBD1 identical over 7 bases. Trimming removed 4 bases from V and 6 bases from J; junction bases left unmatched: 3. This CDR3 is built from 12 residues. Germline loops: CDR1 SQVTM, CDR2 ANQGSEA. The CDR3 DNA sequence: TGCAGCGTTGTTACAGGGGTCAATGAGCAGTTCTTC. Amino acid sequence: CSVVTGVNEQFF.

V is TRBV7-2 and J is TRBJ2-1, with 9 bases identical to TRBD2. The CDR3 contains 16 residues. Germline CDR1 reads SGHTA; CDR2 reads FQGNSA. The V segment lost 5 bases and the J segment 7 bases; nucleotides outside the gene matches: 12. The CDR3 nucleotides are TGTGCCAGCAGCCCCCCAGGTAGCGGGGGCAGAAATGAGCAGTTCTTC. Its protein product is CASSPPGSGGRNEQFF.